Presented here are 25 T cell receptor beta chains from one specimen sequenced in a study of T cell changes during pregnancy in multiple sclerosis. Data came from immunoSEQ multiplex PCR; TCRdb stores just in-frame clones and leaves some out. The table lists approximately 50,000 clones, more than 85% of them singletons, with approximately 0.39% in the top ten. Source: CD4+ T cells from peripheral blood mononuclear cells, taken after pregnancy. These receptors originate from a female donor with multiple sclerosis, enrolled in a pregnancy study.

This chain links TRBV5-1 with TRBJ2-1, with 8 nucleotides matching TRBD2. Trimming took 1 base from V and 7 from J; bases not matched to a gene: 7. Germline loops: CDR1 SGHRS, CDR2 YFSETQ. The CDR3 sequence is 15 residues long. The CDR3 region is CASSLMSGTRNEQFF. CDR3 nucleotide sequence: TGCGCCAGCAGCTTGATGTCAGGGACTAGGAATGAGCAGTTCTTC.

As DNA, the CDR3 is TGTGCCAGCAGTGACTACGGAGGGCGTGGGGAGACCCAGTACTTC. Translating it yields CASSDYGGRGETQYF. The chain uses TRBV2 and TRBJ2-5, with D perhaps TRBD2 (6 bases). The V end was cut by 3 bases, the J end by 5 bases, with 16 bases between. Germline V gene data show CDR1 as SNHLY and CDR2 as FYNNEI. CDR3 length: 15 amino acids.

The chain recombines TRBV28 with TRBJ2-3, with D possibly TRBD1 on 5 matching bases. V lost 6 bases and J 5 bases, leaving 9 bases between the germline ends. The CDR3 sequence is 12 residues long. In germline, CDR1 is MDHEN, CDR2 SYDVKM. This CDR3 is CASSPQGDTQYF. In DNA, the CDR3 is TGTGCCAGCAGCCCGCAGGGAGATACGCAGTATTTT.

The chain is built from TRBV7-9 and TRBJ1-2; 8 bases line up with TRBD1. The germline gives CDR1 SEHNR, CDR2 FQNEAQ (reference sequence). CDR3 length equals 15 residues. J gave up 2 bases and V 0 bases, and 2 bases lay outside the gene matches. CDR3 sequence: CASSLARDRNYGYTF. DNA of the CDR3: TGTGCCAGCAGCTTAGCGCGGGACAGGAACTATGGCTACACCTTC.

This clone has only one observation. This chain's CDR3 is CAISGNPGQYTDTQYF. CDR3 in DNA: TGTGCCATCAGTGGTAATCCGGGACAGTACACAGATACGCAGTATTTT. This chain joins TRBV10-3 and TRBJ2-3, with TRBD1 matching over 7 bases. Looked up from germline, CDR1 is ENHRY and CDR2 is SYGVKD. Unmatched junction bases numbered 9, after V lost 4 bases and J lost 2 bases. The CDR3 extends over 16 amino acids.

The CDR3 here is CASSQDPRTSGYNEQFF. CDR3 DNA sequence: TGCGCCAGCAGCCAAGATCCCCGGACTAGCGGGTACAATGAGCAGTTCTTC. This sequence joins TRBV4-3 and TRBJ2-1, with 11 bases identical to TRBD2. Germline CDR1 reads LGHNA; CDR2 reads YSLEER. This CDR3 contains 17 residues. Trimming cost V 0 bases and J 4 bases; bases outside gene matches: 5.

The chain uses TRBV13 and TRBJ2-5; D remains unclear. V lost 4 bases to trimming and J lost 4 bases, with 7 bases between them. CDR1 and CDR2 (germline): PRHDT, FYEKMQ (reference sequence). This CDR3 is built from 12 residues. CDR3 loop: CASSSPGETQYF. The CDR3 DNA sequence: TGTGCCAGCAGCTCCCCCGGAGAGACCCAGTACTTC.

The gene calls are TRBV7-2 and TRBJ1-2, with TRBD1 as a possible D gene (5 bases). Trimming removed 5 bases at V and 3 bases at J, with 13 bases between. The germline V gene encodes CDR1 SGHTA and CDR2 FQGNSA. The CDR3 runs 14 residues. This CDR3 is CASSPRGRDYGYTF. DNA of the CDR3: TGTGCCAGCAGCCCGCGGGGCAGGGACTATGGCTACACCTTC.

The chain recombines TRBV7-2 with TRBJ2-1, with 8 bases identical to TRBD2. Germline CDR1 and CDR2: SGHTA and FQGNSA. This CDR3 comprises 14 residues. The CDR3 DNA follows: TGTGCTACCTCCGGGACTAGAACGATAGATGAGCAGTTCTTC. This codes for CATSGTRTIDEQFF.

The J gene is TRBJ2-3, the V gene TRBV10-3; a possible D gene is TRBD2 (6 bases). There are 16 residues in the CDR3. The germline gives CDR1 ENHRY, CDR2 SYGVKD. The germline V and J ends were trimmed by 3 bases and 1 base, with 14 bases remaining between them. In DNA form, the CDR3 reads TGTGCCATCAGTGATGCAGCGGGTCCCCGCACAGATACGCAGTATTTT. Its protein is CAISDAAGPRTDTQYF.

The chain is built from TRBV9 and TRBJ1-1; possibly TRBD1 for D (5 bases). This CDR3 comprises 15 residues. Germline CDR1 is SGDLS and CDR2 is YYNGEE. Trimming left V 0 bases short and J 3 bases short, with 12 bases between. The CDR3 is CASSVDTRADTEAFF. DNA of the CDR3: TGTGCCAGCAGCGTAGATACCAGGGCTGACACTGAAGCTTTCTTT. Filled out from reference TRBV9 and TRBJ1-1, the complete variable domain reads DSGVTQTPKHLITATGQRVTLRCSPRSGDLSVYWYQQSLDQGLQFLIQYYNGEERAKGNILERFSAQQFPDLHSELNLSSLELGDSALYFCASSVDTRADTEAFFGQGTRLTVV.

This rearrangement joins TRBV2 to TRBJ2-7, with unresolved D. Germline assignment: CDR1 SNHLY and CDR2 FYNNEI. CDR3 length: 12 residues. Trimming left V 4 bases short and J 3 bases short, with 7 bases between. Written as DNA, the CDR3 is TGTGCCAGCAGTGCAACTAACTACGAGCAGTACTTC. This sequence encodes CASSATNYEQYF.

This clone was counted only a few times. The chain has TRBV5-1 and TRBJ1-2, with 8 bases lining up with TRBD1. Germline CDR1 reads SGHRS; CDR2 reads YFSETQ. This CDR3 is built from 13 residues. The J segment lost 6 bases and the V segment lost 5 bases, leaving 6 bases of the junction unmatched. This chain's CDR3 is CASSGTGRDGYTF. CDR3 in DNA: TGCGCCAGCAGTGGGACAGGAAGAGATGGCTACACCTTC. The complete variable domain, with remaining parts taken from reference TRBV5-1 and TRBJ1-2, reads KAGVTQTPRYLIKTRGQQVTLSCSPISGHRSVSWYQQTPGQGLQFLFEYFSETQRNKGNFPGRFSGRQFSNSRSEMNVSTLELGDSALYLCASSGTGRDGYTFGSGTRLTVV.

This clone came up a few times. This chain joins TRBV6-4 and TRBJ1-4; 7 bases line up with TRBD1. V shed 6 bases and J 8 bases; nucleotides not matched to a gene: 12. The CDR3 loop spans 15 amino acids. Germline loops: CDR1 MRHNA, CDR2 SNTAGT. This CDR3 reads CASSQQGGAGEKLFF. DNA for the CDR3: TGTGCCAGCAGCCAACAAGGGGGCGCGGGGGAAAAACTGTTTTTT.

On this clone: Sequence at one end of the junction differs from germline and may be a read error. The chain couples TRBV7-2 to TRBJ2-7; 9 nucleotides line up with TRBD1. CDR1 and CDR2 (germline): SGHTA, FQGNSA. CDR3 length: 12 residues. CDR3 amino acids: CASSLEQGAVRF. The CDR3 DNA reads TGTGCCAGCAGCTTAGAACAGGGGGCAGTCCGCTTC.

This clone was seen once. This chain joins TRBV5-1 and TRBJ2-1, with 8 bases identical to TRBD2. Per the germline V gene, CDR1 is SGHRS and CDR2 is YFSETQ. V lost 5 bases to trimming and J lost 7 bases; unmatched junction nucleotides: 17. The CDR3 contains 17 residues. CDR3 region: CASSSAPSGSVGNEQFF. For the CDR3, the DNA is TGCGCCAGCAGTTCTGCTCCCAGCGGGAGCGTCGGAAATGAGCAGTTCTTC.

The rearrangement uses TRBV10-3 and TRBJ2-7; 9 bases map to TRBD1. The J segment lost 1 base and the V segment lost 3 bases, leaving 4 bases of the junction unmatched. This CDR3 region has 15 residues. Germline lookup yields CDR1 ENHRY and CDR2 SYGVKD. As DNA, the CDR3 is TGTGCCATCAGTGATGCGACAGGGGGATCCTACGAGCAGTACTTC. Residues: CAISDATGGSYEQYF.

This chain links TRBV7-8 with TRBJ1-5; D might be TRBD1 (6 bases). Germline values: CDR1 SGHVS, CDR2 FQNEAQ. V was pared by 5 bases and J by 5 bases, with 16 bases between. CDR3 size: 15 residues. Here the CDR3 DNA reads TGTGCCAGCAGCCAAGGACGGACAGCTTATCAGCCCCAGCATTTT. Its protein is CASSQGRTAYQPQHF.

CDR3 residues: CASSPSPGQGDSYEQYF. The DNA of the CDR3 is TGTGCCAGCAGTCCCTCCCCCGGACAGGGAGACTCCTACGAGCAGTACTTC. The chain uses TRBV28 and TRBJ2-7; 8 bases align to TRBD1. Trimming at V came to 5 bases and at J to 0 bases, leaving 12 bases not matched to a gene. Germline values: CDR1 MDHEN, CDR2 SYDVKM. The CDR3 has 17 amino acids.

V gene TRBV10-2 combines with J gene TRBJ1-1; D may be TRBD1 (6 bases). The CDR3 extends over 15 amino acids. CDR1 WSHSY and CDR2 SAAADI come from the germline V gene. Trimming removed 1 base at V and 4 bases at J, with 13 bases between. CDR3 sequence reads: CASSEWGQGATEAFF. The CDR3 DNA sequence: TGCGCCAGCAGTGAGTGGGGGCAGGGAGCCACTGAAGCTTTCTTT.

This chain connects TRBV29-1 to TRBJ2-1; D perhaps matches TRBD2 (6 bases). Between the trimmed V and J ends, which lost 8 bases and 4 bases, there was a span of 18 bases. Germline CDR1 reads SQVTM; CDR2 reads ANQGSEA. This CDR3 has 14 amino acids. The CDR3 loop reads CSIVGTSSYNEQFF. As DNA, the CDR3 is TGCAGCATTGTCGGTACTAGCAGTTACAATGAGCAGTTCTTC.

This chain links TRBV28 with TRBJ2-7; 7 positions match TRBD1. Germline CDR1 reads MDHEN; CDR2 reads SYDVKM. This CDR3 region has 13 residues. Unmatched junction bases numbered 3, after V lost 6 bases and J lost 1 base. The chain's CDR3 is CASRRDSSYEQYF. In DNA, the CDR3 is TGTGCCAGCAGAAGGGACAGTTCCTACGAGCAGTACTTC. Combining the CDR3 with reference TRBV28 and TRBJ2-7 gives the whole variable domain DVKVTQSSRYLVKRTGEKVFLECVQDMDHENMFWYRQDPGLGLRLIYFSYDVKMKEKGDIPEGYSVSREKKERFSLILESASTNQTSMYLCASRRDSSYEQYFGPGTRLTVT.

The DNA of the CDR3 is TGTGCCAGCAGCTCGAGGGTGCTAGCGGGAGGGCGGAGGGATACGGAGACCCAGTACTTC. Amino acids: CASSSRVLAGGRRDTETQYF. The V gene is TRBV7-8, the J gene TRBJ2-5, with 12 bases aligning to TRBD2. This CDR3 contains 20 residues. From germline, CDR1 is SGHVS and CDR2 FQNEAQ. J gave up 5 bases and V 4 bases, and 20 bases lay outside the gene matches.

The gene calls are TRBV7-2 and TRBJ1-4; the match to TRBD1 covers 10 bases. The CDR3 contains 14 residues. CDR1 and CDR2 from the germline V gene are SGHTA and FQGNSA. V lost 5 bases and J lost 5; bases outside the gene matches: 2. CDR3 DNA sequence: TGTGCCAGCAGCCCGGACAGGGGGAATGAAAAACTGTTTTTT. It encodes CASSPDRGNEKLFF.

The chain recombines TRBV7-8 with TRBJ2-7, with a possible D match to TRBD2 (5 bases). Germline V gene lookup returns CDR1 SGHVS and CDR2 FQNEAQ. CDR3 length: 16 amino acids. V was pared by 0 bases and J by 2 bases, with 14 bases between. DNA for the CDR3: TGTGCCAGCAGCTTAGCGAGGCTAGCTGCTCCCTACGAGCAGTACTTC. It yields the protein CASSLARLAAPYEQYF.